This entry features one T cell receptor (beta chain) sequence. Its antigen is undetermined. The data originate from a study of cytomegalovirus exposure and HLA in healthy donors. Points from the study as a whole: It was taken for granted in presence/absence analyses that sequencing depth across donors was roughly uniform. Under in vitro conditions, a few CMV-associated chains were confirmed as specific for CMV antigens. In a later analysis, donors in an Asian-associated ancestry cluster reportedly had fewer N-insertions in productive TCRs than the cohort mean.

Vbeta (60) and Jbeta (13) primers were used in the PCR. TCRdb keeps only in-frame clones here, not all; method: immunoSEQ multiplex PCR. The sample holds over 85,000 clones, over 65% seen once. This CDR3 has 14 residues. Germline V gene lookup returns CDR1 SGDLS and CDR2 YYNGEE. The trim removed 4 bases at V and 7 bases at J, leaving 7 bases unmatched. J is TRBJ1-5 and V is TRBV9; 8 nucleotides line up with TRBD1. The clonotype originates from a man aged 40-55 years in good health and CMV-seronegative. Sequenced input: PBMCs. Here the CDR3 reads CASSSDRVDQPQHF. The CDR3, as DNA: TGTGCCAGCAGCTCGGACAGGGTCGACCAGCCCCAGCATTTT.